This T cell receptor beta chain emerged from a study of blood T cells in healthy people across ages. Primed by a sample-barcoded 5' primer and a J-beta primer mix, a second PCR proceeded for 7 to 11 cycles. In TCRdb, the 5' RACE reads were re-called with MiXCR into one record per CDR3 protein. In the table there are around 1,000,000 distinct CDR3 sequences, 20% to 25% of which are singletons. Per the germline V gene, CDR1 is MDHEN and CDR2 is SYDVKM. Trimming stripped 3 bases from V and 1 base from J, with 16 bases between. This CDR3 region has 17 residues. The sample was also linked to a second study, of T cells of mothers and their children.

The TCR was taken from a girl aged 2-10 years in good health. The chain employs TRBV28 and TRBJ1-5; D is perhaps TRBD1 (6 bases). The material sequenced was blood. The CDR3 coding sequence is TGTGCCAGCAGTTTTCTACAGGGCGGGTTAAGCAATCAGCCCCAGCATTTT. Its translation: CASSFLQGGLSNQPQHF. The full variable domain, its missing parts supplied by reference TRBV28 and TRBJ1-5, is DVKVTQSSRYLVKRTGEKVFLECVQDMDHENMFWYRQDPGLGLRLIYFSYDVKMKEKGDIPEGYSVSREKKERFSLILESASTNQTSMYLCASSFLQGGLSNQPQHFGDGTRLSIL.